The 5 T cell receptor beta chains in this list originate from one sample, sequenced in a study of T cells after yellow fever vaccination. TCRdb itself ran the 5' RACE reads through MiXCR, one entry per CDR3 protein. The table records hundreds of thousands of distinct CDR3 sequences, 8.7% of them present only once. The sequencing here drew on PBMCs, taken on the day of the first yellow fever vaccination. These TCRs come from a man younger than 35 who received the YFV17D yellow fever vaccine.

The table lists this clonotype with a few counts. The chain recombines TRBV5-1 with TRBJ2-1; a weak D match, TRBD1 (8 bases). This CDR3 contains 13 residues. V shed 8 bases and J shed 9 bases, with 18 bases lying between them. Germline V CDR1 and CDR2: SGHRS, YFSETQ. The CDR3 region has the DNA TGCGCCAGTCGACAGGGGAGGGGTCTTGAGCAGTTCTTC. Translated, it gives CASRQGRGLEQFF.

The rearrangement uses TRBV7-2 and TRBJ2-7; D not certain. The CDR3 has 13 residues. V was pared by 2 bases and J by 1 base, with 6 bases between. Germline lookup yields CDR1 SGHTA and CDR2 FQGNSA. CDR3 sequence reads: CASSLRESYEQYF. In nucleotides, the CDR3 is TGTGCCAGCAGCTTACGCGAGTCCTACGAGCAGTACTTC.

The sample holds a few counts of this clonotype. The chain links TRBV12-3 or TRBV12-4 to TRBJ2-6, with 7 positions matching TRBD1. V shed 7 bases and J 18 bases; nucleotides not matched to a gene: 30. The CDR3 contains 18 residues. The CDR3 coding sequence is TGTGCCAGCACCAAGAGGCGCAGGGGGATTACTGGCCCTGGCCTGTGGACTTTC. It codes for CASTKRRRGITGPGLWTF.

This clonotype was seen a handful of times. V is TRBV7-2 and J is TRBJ1-5; the D is unclear. The germline V and J ends were trimmed by 1 base and 6 bases, with 10 bases remaining between them. The CDR3 spans 14 residues. The germline V gene has CDR1 SGHTA and CDR2 FQGNSA. The CDR3 nucleotides are TGTGCCAGCAGCTTAGAACCTAATGTTCAGCCCCAGCATTTT. This gives the protein CASSLEPNVQPQHF.

The table lists this clonotype with a few counts. The chain is built from TRBV30 and TRBJ2-7; 9 nucleotides align to TRBD2. V dropped 4 bases and J dropped 3; count of bases not matched to a gene: 1. The germline V gene encodes CDR1 GTSNPN and CDR2 SVGIG (reference sequence). The CDR3 runs 12 residues. The CDR3 is CAWNSGGYEQYF. CDR3 DNA: TGTGCCTGGAATAGCGGGGGCTACGAGCAGTACTTC. Full variable domain (missing parts from reference TRBV30 and TRBJ2-7): SQTIHQWPATLVQPVGSPLSLECTVEGTSNPNLYWYRQAAGRGLQLLFYSVGIGQISSEVPQNLSASRPQDRQFILSSKKLLLSDSGFYLCAWNSGGYEQYFGPGTRLTVT.